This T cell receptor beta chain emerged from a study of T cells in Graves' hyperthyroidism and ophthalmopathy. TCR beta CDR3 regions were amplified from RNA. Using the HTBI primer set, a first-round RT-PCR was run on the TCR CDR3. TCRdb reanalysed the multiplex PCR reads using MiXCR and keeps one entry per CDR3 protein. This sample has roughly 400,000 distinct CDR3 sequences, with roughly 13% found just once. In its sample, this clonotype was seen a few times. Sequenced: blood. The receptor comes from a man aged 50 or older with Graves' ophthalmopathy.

The CDR3 coding sequence is TGTGCCAGCAGTGAATGGACAGGGGGCGGGAACGAGCAGTACTTC. Translated: CASSEWTGGGNEQYF. The V call is TRBV25-1, the J call TRBJ2-7; 11 bases fit TRBD1. Germline V gene data show CDR1 as MGHDK and CDR2 as SYGVNS. Trimming removed 1 base from V and 5 bases from J; junction bases left unmatched: 4. CDR3 length: 15 residues.